This T cell receptor beta chain originates from a study of cytomegalovirus exposure and HLA in healthy donors. Study observations and caveats: There were around 160 TCR beta chains listed as cytomegalovirus-associated.

Comment on this clone: The target antigen is unknown.

TCRdb's table, derived via immunoSEQ multiplex PCR, lists solely in-frame clones and lacks some. The sample contains 250,000 to 350,000 clones, around 90% of which appear only once. The CDR3 has 15 residues. Deletions cut 1 base from V and 1 base from J, with 9 bases between. Germline V gene sequence: CDR1 SGHDT, CDR2 YYEEEE. Sequencing was carried out using PBMCs. This TCR was recovered from a man aged 25 to 45 in good health and CMV-seronegative. The genes are TRBV5-6 and TRBJ2-4; unclear D gene. CDR3 sequence: CASSLTVVAKNIQYF. CDR3 bases: TGTGCCAGCAGCTTGACGGTGGTGGCCAAAAACATTCAGTACTTC.